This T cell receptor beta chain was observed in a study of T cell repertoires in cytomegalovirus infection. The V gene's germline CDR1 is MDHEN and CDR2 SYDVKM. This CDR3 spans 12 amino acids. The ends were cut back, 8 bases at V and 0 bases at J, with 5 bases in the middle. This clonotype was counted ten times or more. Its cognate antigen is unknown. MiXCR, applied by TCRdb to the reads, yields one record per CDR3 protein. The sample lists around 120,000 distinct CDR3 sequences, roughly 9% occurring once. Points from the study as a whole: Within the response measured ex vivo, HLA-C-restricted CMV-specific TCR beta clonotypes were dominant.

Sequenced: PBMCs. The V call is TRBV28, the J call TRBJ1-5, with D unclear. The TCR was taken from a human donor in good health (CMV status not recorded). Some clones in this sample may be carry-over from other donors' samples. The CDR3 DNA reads TGTGCCAGCGGGTATAGCAATCAGCCCCAGCATTTT. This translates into CASGYSNQPQHF.